The following is a T cell receptor (beta chain) sequence with its context. Profiling relied on immunoSEQ multiplex PCR, and the TCRdb table lists in-frame clones only, not all of them. The sample comprises 350,000 to 450,000 clones, approximately 92% of which are singletons, and approximately 1.2% rests with the top ten. This sample was included in a study of blood T cell repertoires in COVID-19. On the study more broadly: Spain, Italy and the United States supplied samples that represented acute and convalescent COVID-19.

Participants were aged about 18 to 89 years from about two dozen US areas. Categorization into cohorts depended on clinical history that participants reported. Recovered participants had two consecutive negative NP/OP PCR tests, healthcare professional clearance, or symptom resolution. In germline, CDR1 is KGHSH, CDR2 LQKENI. The V and J ends lost 4 bases and 1 base, in that order; junction bases with no gene match: 3. CDR3 size: 15 residues. The chain combines TRBV18 with TRBJ2-5, with TRBD2 identical over 10 bases. Sequences were obtained from PBMCs or T cells enriched from blood (not recorded which). This TCR was recovered from a man aged 25-45 years who had recovered from COVID-19. CDR3 sequence (DNA): TGTGCCAGCTCACTCTGGACTAGCGGCCAAGAGACCCAGTACTTC. This gives the protein CASSLWTSGQETQYF.